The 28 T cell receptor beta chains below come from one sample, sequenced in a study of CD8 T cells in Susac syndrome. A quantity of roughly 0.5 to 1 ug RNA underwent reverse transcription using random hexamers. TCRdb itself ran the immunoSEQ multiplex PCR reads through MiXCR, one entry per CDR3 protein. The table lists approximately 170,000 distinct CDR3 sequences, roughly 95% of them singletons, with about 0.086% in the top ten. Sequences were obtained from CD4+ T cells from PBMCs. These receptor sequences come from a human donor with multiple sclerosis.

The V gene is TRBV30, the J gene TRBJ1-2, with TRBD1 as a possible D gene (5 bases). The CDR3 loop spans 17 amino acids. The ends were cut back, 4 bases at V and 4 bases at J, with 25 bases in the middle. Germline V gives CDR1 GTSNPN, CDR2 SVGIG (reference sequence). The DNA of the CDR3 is TGTGCCTGGATCTCGTGGTCAGGGAGCAATCGGGGCTATGGCTACACCTTC. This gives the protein CAWISWSGSNRGYGYTF.

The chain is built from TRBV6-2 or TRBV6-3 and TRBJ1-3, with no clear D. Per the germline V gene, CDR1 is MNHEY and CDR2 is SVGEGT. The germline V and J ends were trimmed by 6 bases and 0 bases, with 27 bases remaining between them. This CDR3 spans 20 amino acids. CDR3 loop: CASSLRPLRHLNPSGNTIYF. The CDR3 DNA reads TGTGCCAGCAGCCTACGTCCGCTAAGACACCTAAACCCCTCTGGAAACACCATATATTTT.

CDR3 region: CASSLILASGELFF. CDR3 nucleotide sequence: TGTGCCAGCAGTTTAATACTAGCGTCAGGGGAGCTGTTTTTT. The chain recombines TRBV27 with TRBJ2-2; 7 positions match TRBD2. Per germline, CDR1 MNHEY and CDR2 SMNVEV (reference sequence). V shed 2 bases, J shed 8 bases, and the junction held 5 bases outside the gene matches. The CDR3 runs to 14 residues.

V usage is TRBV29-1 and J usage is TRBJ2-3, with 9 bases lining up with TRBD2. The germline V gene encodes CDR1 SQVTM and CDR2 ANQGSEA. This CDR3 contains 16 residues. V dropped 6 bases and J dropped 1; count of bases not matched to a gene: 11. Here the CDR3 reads CSVASGREGGTDTQYF. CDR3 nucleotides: TGCAGCGTGGCCTCGGGGCGGGAGGGTGGCACAGATACGCAGTATTTT.

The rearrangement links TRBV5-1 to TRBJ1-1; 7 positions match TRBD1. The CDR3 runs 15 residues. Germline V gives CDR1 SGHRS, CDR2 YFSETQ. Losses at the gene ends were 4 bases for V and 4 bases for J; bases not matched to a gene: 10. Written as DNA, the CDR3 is TGCGCCAGCAGCAGACACCAGGGGGAGGCCACTGAAGCTTTCTTT. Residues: CASSRHQGEATEAFF.

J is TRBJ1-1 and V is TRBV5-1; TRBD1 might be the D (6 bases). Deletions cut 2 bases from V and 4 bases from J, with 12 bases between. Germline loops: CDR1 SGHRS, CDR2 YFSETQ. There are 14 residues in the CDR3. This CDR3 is CASSFQGKGTEAFF. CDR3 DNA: TGCGCCAGCAGCTTTCAGGGGAAAGGCACTGAAGCTTTCTTT.

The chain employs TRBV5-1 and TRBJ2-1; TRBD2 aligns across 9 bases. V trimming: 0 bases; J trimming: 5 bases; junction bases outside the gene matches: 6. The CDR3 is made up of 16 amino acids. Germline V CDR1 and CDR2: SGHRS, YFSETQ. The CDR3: CASSLGAGGPDNEQFF. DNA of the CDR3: TGCGCCAGCAGCTTGGGGGCGGGAGGGCCCGACAATGAGCAGTTCTTC.

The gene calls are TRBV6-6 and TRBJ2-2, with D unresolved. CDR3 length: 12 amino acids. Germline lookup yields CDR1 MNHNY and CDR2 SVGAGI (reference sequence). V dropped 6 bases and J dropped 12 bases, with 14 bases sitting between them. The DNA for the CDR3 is TGTGCCAGCAGGGCCCTTAGGGTTAAGCTGTTTTTT. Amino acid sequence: CASRALRVKLFF.

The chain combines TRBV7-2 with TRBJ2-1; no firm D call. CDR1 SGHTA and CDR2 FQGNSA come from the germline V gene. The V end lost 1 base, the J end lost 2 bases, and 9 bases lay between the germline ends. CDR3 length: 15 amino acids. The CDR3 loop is CASSLGPPPYNEQFF. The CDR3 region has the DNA TGTGCCAGCAGCTTAGGCCCTCCTCCCTACAATGAGCAGTTCTTC.

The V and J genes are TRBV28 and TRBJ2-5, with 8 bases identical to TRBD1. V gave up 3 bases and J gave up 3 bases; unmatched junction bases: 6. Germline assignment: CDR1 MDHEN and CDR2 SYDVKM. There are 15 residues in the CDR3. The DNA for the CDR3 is TGTGCCAGCAGTTTCCCCGGACAGGGAGAAGAGACCCAGTACTTC. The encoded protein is CASSFPGQGEETQYF.

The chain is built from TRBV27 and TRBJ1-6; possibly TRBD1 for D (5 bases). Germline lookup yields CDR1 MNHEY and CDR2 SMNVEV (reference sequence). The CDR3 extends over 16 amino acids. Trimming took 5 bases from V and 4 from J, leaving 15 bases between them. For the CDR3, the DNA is TGTGCCAGCAGTCTCTTGAGCGGGGGGTATAATTCACCCCTCCACTTT. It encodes CASSLLSGGYNSPLHF.

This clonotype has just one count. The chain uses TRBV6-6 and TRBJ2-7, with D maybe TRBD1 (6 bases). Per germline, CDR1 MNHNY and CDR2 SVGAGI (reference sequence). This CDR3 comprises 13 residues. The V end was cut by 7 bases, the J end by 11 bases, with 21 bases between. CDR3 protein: CASTGQLSSGEYF. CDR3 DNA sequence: TGTGCCAGCACCGGACAGCTCTCTAGTGGAGAGTACTTC.

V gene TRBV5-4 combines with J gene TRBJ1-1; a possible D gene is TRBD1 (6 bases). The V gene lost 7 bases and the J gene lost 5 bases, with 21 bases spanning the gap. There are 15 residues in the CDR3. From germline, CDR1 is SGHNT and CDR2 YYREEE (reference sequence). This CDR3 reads CASSPRTGAKTEAFF. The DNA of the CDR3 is TGTGCCAGCTCGCCAAGAACGGGGGCGAAGACTGAAGCTTTCTTT.

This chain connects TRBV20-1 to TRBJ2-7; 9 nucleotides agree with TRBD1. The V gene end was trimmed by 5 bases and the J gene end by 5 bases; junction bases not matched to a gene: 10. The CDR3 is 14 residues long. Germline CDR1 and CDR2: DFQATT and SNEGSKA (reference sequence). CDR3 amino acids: CSALPGTGKNEQYF. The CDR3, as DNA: TGCAGTGCTCTCCCCGGGACAGGGAAGAACGAGCAGTACTTC.

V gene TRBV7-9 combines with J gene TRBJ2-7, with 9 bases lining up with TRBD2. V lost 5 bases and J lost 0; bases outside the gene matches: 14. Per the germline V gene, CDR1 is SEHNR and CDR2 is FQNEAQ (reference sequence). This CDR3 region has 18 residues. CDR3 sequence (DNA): TGTGCCAGCAGCCCTATAAGATTAGCGGGAGTGATCTCCTACGAGCAGTACTTC. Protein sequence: CASSPIRLAGVISYEQYF.

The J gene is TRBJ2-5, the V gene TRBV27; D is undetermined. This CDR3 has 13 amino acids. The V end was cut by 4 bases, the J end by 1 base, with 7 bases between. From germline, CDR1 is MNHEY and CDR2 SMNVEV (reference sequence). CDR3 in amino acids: CASSYGPQETQYF. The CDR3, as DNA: TGTGCCAGCAGTTATGGGCCCCAAGAGACCCAGTACTTC.

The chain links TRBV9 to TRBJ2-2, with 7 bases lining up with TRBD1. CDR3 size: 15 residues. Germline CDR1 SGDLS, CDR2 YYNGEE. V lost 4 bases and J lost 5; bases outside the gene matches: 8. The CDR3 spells CASSTGAPGTGELFF. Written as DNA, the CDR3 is TGTGCCAGCAGCACAGGGGCGCCGGGTACCGGGGAGCTGTTTTTT.

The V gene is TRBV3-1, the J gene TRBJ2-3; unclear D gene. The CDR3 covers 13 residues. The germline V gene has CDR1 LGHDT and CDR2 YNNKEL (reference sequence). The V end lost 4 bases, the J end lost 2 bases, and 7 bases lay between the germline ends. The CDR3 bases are TGTGCCAGCAGCCCCAATCCCACAGATACGCAGTATTTT. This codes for CASSPNPTDTQYF.

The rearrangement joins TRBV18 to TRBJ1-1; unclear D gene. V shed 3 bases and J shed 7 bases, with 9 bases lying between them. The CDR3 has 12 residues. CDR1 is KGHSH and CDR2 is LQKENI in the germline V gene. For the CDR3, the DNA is TGTGCCAGCTCACCCGAGTCGGATGAAGCTTTCTTT. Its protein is CASSPESDEAFF.

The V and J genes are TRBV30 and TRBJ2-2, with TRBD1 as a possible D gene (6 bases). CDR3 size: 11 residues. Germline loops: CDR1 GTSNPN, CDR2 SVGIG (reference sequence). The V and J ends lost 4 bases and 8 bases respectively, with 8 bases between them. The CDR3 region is CAWTTGGELFF. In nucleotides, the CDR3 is TGTGCCTGGACAACAGGGGGGGAGCTGTTTTTT.

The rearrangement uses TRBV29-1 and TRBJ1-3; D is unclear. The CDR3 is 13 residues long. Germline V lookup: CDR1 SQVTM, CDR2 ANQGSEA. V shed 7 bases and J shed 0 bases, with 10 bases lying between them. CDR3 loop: CSGGTTSGNTIYF. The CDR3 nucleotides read TGCAGCGGGGGAACTACCTCTGGAAACACCATATATTTT.

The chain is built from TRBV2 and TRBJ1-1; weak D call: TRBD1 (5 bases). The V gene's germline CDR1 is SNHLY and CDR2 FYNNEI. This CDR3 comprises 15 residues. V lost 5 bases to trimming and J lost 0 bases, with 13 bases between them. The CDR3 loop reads CASSRSGTLNTEAFF. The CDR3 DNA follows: TGTGCCAGCAGTCGCAGTGGGACTCTGAACACTGAAGCTTTCTTT.

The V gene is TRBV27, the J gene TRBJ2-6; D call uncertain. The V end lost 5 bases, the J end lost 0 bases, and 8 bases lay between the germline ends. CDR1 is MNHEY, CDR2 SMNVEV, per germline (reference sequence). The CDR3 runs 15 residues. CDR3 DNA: TGTGCCAGCAGTCACTTGTTCTCTGGGGCCAACGTCCTGACTTTC. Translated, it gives CASSHLFSGANVLTF. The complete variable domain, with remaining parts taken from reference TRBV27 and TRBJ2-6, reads EAQVTQNPRYLITVTGKKLTVTCSQNMNHEYMSWYRQDPGLGLRQIYYSMNVEVTDKGDVPEGYKVSRKEKRNFPLILESPSPNQTSLYFCASSHLFSGANVLTFGAGSRLTVL.

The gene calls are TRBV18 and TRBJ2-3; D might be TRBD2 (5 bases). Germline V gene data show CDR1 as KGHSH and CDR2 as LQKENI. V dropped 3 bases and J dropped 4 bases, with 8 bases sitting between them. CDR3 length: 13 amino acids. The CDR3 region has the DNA TGTGCCAGCTCACCCCCCGGGGCAGATACGCAGTATTTT. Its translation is CASSPPGADTQYF.

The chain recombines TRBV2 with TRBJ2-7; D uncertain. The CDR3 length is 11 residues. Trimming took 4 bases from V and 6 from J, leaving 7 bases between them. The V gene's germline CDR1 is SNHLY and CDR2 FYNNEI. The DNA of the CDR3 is TGTGCCAGCAGTGTGACGGGCGAGCAGTACTTC. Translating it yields CASSVTGEQYF.

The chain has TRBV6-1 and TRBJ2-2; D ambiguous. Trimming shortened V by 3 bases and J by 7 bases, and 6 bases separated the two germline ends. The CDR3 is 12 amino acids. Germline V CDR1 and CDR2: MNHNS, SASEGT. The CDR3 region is CASSDGHGELFF. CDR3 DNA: TGTGCCAGCAGTGACGGGCACGGGGAGCTGTTTTTT.

The CDR3 coding sequence is TGTGCCAGCAGCGTATACGGGACATCCTACGAGCAGTACTTC. Protein product: CASSVYGTSYEQYF. V is TRBV9 and J is TRBJ2-7, with a weak D call TRBD1 (6 bases). The V gene lost 1 base and the J gene lost 1 base, with 9 bases spanning the gap. Germline CDR1 reads SGDLS; CDR2 reads YYNGEE. CDR3 length: 14 amino acids.

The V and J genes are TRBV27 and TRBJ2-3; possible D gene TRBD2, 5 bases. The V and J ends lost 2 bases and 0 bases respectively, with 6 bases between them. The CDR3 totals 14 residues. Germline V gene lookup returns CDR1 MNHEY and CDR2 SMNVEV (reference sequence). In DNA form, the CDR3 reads TGTGCCAGCAGTTTAGGACTGAGCACAGATACGCAGTATTTT. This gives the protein CASSLGLSTDTQYF.